Detailed here is one TCR beta chain. Its recognized antigen is unknown. Per-nucleotide qualities are absent, and no much larger clonotype sits a single base away. Patients with a history of autoimmune disease or receiving systemic immunosuppression were excluded from the trial. Peripheral blood for TCR sequencing was collected from all dose cohorts at baseline, on cycle 4 day 1, and on cycle 7 day 1. The samples were taken from a phase I, first-in-human, multicenter, open-label dose-escalation trial of ivuxolimab. Adults with locally advanced or metastatic head and neck squamous cell, hepatocellular, melanoma or renal cell carcinoma were enrolled in the trial. Before TCR sequencing, CD4+ and CD8+ T cells were separately sorted from peripheral blood. The data originate from a study of OX40 agonist ivuxolimab in advanced cancers. Regarding the study in general: Ivuxolimab was an agonistic, fully human IgG2 monoclonal antibody directed against OX40 (CD134), a costimulatory receptor. The paper reports the monotherapy dose-escalation portion (N = 52 patients) of the phase I ivuxolimab trial. Intravenous ivuxolimab was administered to patients every 2 weeks at six dose levels: 0.01, 0.1, 0.3, 1.5, 3 and 10 mg/kg. Partial responses were achieved by three dose-escalation patients, of whom one had hepatocellular carcinoma and two had cutaneous melanoma. The purpose of peripheral TCRbeta sequencing was to test whether ivuxolimab changed TCR sequence diversity and led to clonal T-cell expansion. Prior anti-PD-1, anti-PD-L1 or anti-CTLA-4 therapy was permitted, and approximately 41% of dose-escalation patients had received checkpoint inhibitors. Of the 50 to 55 patients in dose escalation, about 20 had hepatocellular carcinoma, some 15 had melanoma, 9 had renal cell carcinoma and 9 had head and neck cancer. A male proportion of almost 85% and a mean age of around 60 years, ranging from about 20 to 80, were recorded for the dose-escalation cohort. Overall study results and their limits: At doses of 0.1 to 3.0 mg/kg, clonal expansion of both CD4+ and CD8+ T cells in blood was seen between baseline and week 6. Low levels of normalized T-cell clonal expansion were also seen in some patients who did not respond. In the 0.1-3.0 mg/kg groups, partial responders had among the lowest normalized peripheral clonal expansion, particularly in CD8+ T cells. Which antigens the clonally expanded peripheral T cells were specific for was not determined. After ivuxolimab, CD8+ T cells had more expanded clones than CD4+ T cells on average.

Genomic DNA was isolated from the sorted cells so that the TCRbeta CDR3 region could be sequenced. The immunoSEQ Assay was used for sequencing of TCRbeta CDR3 regions. TCRdb's version of the immuneACCESS table is confined to in-frame rearrangements and falls short of the full clone set. An unresolved V gene accounts for under half of the shortfall where checked; the remainder is of unknown origin. Counted in this sample were 50,000 to 65,000 clones; roughly four fifths of them appeared once. The ten top clones hold about 0.69% of the sample. CDR1 and CDR2 are drawn from the germline V gene: MNHEY, SVGAGI. The CDR3 holds 15 amino acids from the cysteine to the phenylalanine. The sequence is cut down to CDR3 DNA, 45 bases in frame from base 1. The V end gives up 4 bases and the J end 12 bases, leaving 16 bases in the junction not matched to a gene.

Sequenced material: CD4+ or CD8+ T cells sorted from blood, taken in a trial of the OX40 agonist ivuxolimab. This receptor chain uses TRBV6-5 and TRBJ1-1; 8 nucleotides in the junction match TRBD1. The sequence derives from an adult with an advanced solid tumor such as melanoma, head and neck, liver or kidney cancer. The DNA sequence is given as TGTGCCAGCAGTTCCCGGACAGGGCGCCACGTGAGGACTTTCTTT. Its protein reads: CASSSRTGRHVRTFF.